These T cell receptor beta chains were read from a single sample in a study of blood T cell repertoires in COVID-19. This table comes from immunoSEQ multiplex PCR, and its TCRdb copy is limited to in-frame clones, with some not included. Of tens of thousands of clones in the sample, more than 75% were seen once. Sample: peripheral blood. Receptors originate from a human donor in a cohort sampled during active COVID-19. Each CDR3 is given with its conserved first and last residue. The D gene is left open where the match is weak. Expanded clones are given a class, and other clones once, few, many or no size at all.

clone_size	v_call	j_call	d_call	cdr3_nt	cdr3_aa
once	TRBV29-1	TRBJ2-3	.	TGCAGCGTTGAAGGGGGGCGACTACGCACAGATACGCAGTATTTT	CSVEGGRLRTDTQYF
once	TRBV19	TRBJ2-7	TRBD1	TGTGCCAGTAGTCTGGGACAGGGGCTTTTTTATGCGGAGCAGTACTTC	CASSLGQGLFYAEQYF
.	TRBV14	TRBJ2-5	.	TGTGCCAGCAGCCCATTCAGGGTCAACCCCCAAGAGACCCAGTACTTC	CASSPFRVNPQETQYF
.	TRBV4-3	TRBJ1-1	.	TGCGCCAGCAGCCAAGACGGGATTCCAGGCACTGAAGCTTTCTTT	CASSQDGIPGTEAFF
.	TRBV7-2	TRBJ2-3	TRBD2	TGTGCCAGCAGCCTCTTATCTAGCGGGGGGGGGAGCACAGATACGCAGTATTTT	CASSLLSSGGGSTDTQYF
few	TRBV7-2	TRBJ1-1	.	TGTGCCAGCAGCCCGAGTACTGAAGCTTTCTTT	CASSPSTEAFF
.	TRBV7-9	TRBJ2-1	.	TGTGCCAGCAGCCGCGGGGCGGTTAGCTCCTACAATGAGCAGTTCTTC	CASSRGAVSSYNEQFF
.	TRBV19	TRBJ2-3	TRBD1	TGTGCCAGTAGTCTCAGACAGGGGTCAGATACGCAGTATTTT	CASSLRQGSDTQYF
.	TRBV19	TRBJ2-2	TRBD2	TGTGCCAGTAGCCCCGGACTAGCGGGGGTGAGCGGGGAGCTGTTTTTT	CASSPGLAGVSGELFF
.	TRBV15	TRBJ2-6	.	TGTGCCACCAGCAGAGACGGCAGAGGCTCTGGGGCCAACGTCCTGACTTTC	CATSRDGRGSGANVLTF
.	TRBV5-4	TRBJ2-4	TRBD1	TGTGCCAGCAGCTTGGTTGGAACAGGGGGATATCAAAACATTCAGTACTTC	CASSLVGTGGYQNIQYF
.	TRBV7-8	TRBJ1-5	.	TGTGCCAGCAGCTTAGTGGGCAACCCCCAGCATTTT	CASSLVGNPQHF
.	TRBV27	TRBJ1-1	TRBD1	TGTGCCAGCAGTTTACTTAACCTAGGACAGGGGACGCAAGGTCGGGGTGAAGCTTTCTTT	CASSLLNLGQGTQGRGEAFF
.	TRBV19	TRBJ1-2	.	TGTGCCAGTAGTATAGTAACAGACAATAACTATGGCTACACCTTC	CASSIVTDNNYGYTF
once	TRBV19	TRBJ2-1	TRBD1	TGTGCCAGTAGTATCCCCGGGGACAGCTCCTACAATGAGCAGTTCTTC	CASSIPGDSSYNEQFF
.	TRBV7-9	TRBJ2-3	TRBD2	TGTGCCAGCAGCTTCACTAGCGGGGTCACAGATACGCAGTATTTT	CASSFTSGVTDTQYF
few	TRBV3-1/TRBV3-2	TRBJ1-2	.	TGTGCCAGCAGCGATGCTACGGCTAACTATGGCTACACCTTC	CASSDATANYGYTF
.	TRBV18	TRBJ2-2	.	TGTGCCAGCTCACCATTCTCGAACACCGGGGAGCTGTTTTTT	CASSPFSNTGELFF
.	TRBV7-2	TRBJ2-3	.	TGTGCCAGCAGCTTGGGGGGGGCTTCCATAGATACGCAGTATTTT	CASSLGGASIDTQYF
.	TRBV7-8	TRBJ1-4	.	TGTGCCAGCAGCTCCACAGGGTGGAAGGGAAAACTGTTTTTT	CASSSTGWKGKLFF
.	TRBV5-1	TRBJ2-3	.	TGCGCCAGCAGTCTTGGGGCTCCAGAAGATACGCAGTATTTT	CASSLGAPEDTQYF
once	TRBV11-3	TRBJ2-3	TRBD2	TGTGCCAGCAGCTACCCGAGAAGCGGGGGGAACACAGATACGCAGTATTTT	CASSYPRSGGNTDTQYF
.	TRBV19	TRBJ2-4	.	TGTGCCAGTAGTATAGAACCGGGACTAGCCAAAAACATTCAGTACTTC	CASSIEPGLAKNIQYF
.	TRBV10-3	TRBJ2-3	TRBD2	TGTGCCATCAGTCCTAGCGGGAACGGTGCTAGCACAGATACGCAGTATTTT	CAISPSGNGASTDTQYF
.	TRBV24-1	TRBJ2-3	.	TGTGCCACCAGTGATTTTCAGGGCCGGACAGATACGCAGTATTTT	CATSDFQGRTDTQYF
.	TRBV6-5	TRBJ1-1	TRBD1	TGTGCCATTTCACGTCCGGGACAGGGGGCGCGCGGAGCTTTCTTT	CAISRPGQGARGAFF
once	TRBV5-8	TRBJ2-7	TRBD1	TGTGCCAGCAGCTTCCAGGGGGCTGGGGAGCAGTACTTC	CASSFQGAGEQYF
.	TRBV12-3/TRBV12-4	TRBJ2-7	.	TGTGCCAGCTCCCCGGGTGCCTACGAGCAGTACTTC	CASSPGAYEQYF
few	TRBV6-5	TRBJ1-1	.	TGTGCCAGCAGGCGGGACTCGACTGCGAACACTGAAGCTTTCTTT	CASRRDSTANTEAFF
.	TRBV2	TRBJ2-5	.	TGTGCCAGCAGCCAGGACAGTCTCCAAGAGACCCAGTACTTC	CASSQDSLQETQYF
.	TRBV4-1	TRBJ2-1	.	TGCGCCAGCAGCCAAGGGGGACTTGTTGAGCAGTTCTTC	CASSQGGLVEQFF
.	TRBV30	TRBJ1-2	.	TGTGCCTGGAGTTTCAGGGGTTCAGGTGGTGGCTACACCTTC	CAWSFRGSGGGYTF
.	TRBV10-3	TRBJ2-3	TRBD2	TGTGCCATCAGCGGACTAGCGGAAGATGGAGATACGCAGTATTTT	CAISGLAEDGDTQYF
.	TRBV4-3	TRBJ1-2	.	TGCGCCAGCAGCCAAGTGTTCCGGACAGCTAATGGCTACACCTTC	CASSQVFRTANGYTF
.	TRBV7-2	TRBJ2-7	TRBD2	TGTGCCAGCAGCCAGCCGGGAGGATCCTACGAGCAGTACTTC	CASSQPGGSYEQYF
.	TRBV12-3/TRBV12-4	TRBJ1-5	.	TGTGCCAGCAGTCAGGGTGGCAATCAGCCCCAGCATTTT	CASSQGGNQPQHF
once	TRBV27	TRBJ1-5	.	TGTGCCAGCAGTTTGCGGGGGGTCGCGGGATATAGCAATCAGCCCCAGCATTTT	CASSLRGVAGYSNQPQHF
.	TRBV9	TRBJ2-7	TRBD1	TGTGCCAGCAGCTTTCGGACAGGGAGCTCCTACGAGCAGTACTTC	CASSFRTGSSYEQYF
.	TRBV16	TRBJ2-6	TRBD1	TGTGCCAGCAGTCCTACAGGGGCCGGGGCCAACGTCCTGACTTTC	CASSPTGAGANVLTF
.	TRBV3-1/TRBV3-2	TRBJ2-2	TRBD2	TGTGCCAGCAGCCAACATAGCGGGGGGAACACCGGGGAGCTGTTTTTT	CASSQHSGGNTGELFF
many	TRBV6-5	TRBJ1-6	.	TGTGCCAGCAGCCGTTCAGGGGATTGGAATTCACCCCTCCACTTT	CASSRSGDWNSPLHF
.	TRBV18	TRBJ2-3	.	TGTGCCAGCTCACCGCTGAAGGGGAGCACAGATACGCAGTATTTT	CASSPLKGSTDTQYF
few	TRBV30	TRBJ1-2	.	TGTGCCTGGAGTCTCCTAGAGGGAGGTGGCTACACCTTC	CAWSLLEGGGYTF
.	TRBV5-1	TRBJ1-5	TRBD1	TGCGCCAGCAGCTTGGGGGACAGGGCGTATAGCAATCAGCCCCAGCATTTT	CASSLGDRAYSNQPQHF
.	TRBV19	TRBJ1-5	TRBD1	TGTGCCAGTAGTATCTATAGGACAGGGGGCAGGAGCAATCAGCCCCAGCATTTT	CASSIYRTGGRSNQPQHF